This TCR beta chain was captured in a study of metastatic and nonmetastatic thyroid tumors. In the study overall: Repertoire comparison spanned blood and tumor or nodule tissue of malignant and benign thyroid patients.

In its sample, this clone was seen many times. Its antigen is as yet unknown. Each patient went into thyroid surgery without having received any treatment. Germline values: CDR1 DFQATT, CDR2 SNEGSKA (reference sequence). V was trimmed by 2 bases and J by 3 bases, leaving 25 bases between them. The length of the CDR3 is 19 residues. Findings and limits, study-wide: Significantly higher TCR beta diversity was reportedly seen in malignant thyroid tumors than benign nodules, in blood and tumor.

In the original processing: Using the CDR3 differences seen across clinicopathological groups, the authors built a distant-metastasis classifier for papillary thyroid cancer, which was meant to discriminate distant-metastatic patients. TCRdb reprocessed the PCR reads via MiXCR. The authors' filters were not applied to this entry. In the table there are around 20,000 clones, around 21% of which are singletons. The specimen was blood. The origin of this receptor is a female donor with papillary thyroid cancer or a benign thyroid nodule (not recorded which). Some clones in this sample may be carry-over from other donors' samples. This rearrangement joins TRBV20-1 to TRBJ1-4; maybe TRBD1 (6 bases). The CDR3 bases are TGCAGTGCTAGACCCTTTCTGGGGGCCAGTAGAGCGGCTAATGAAAAACTGTTTTTT. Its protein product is CSARPFLGASRAANEKLFF.